This TCR beta chain originates from a study of technical replicates of blood from four donors. V lost 3 bases, J lost 3 bases, and 15 bases lay in between. There are 16 residues in the CDR3. Germline CDR1 and CDR2: SGHAT and FQNNGV. Method: immunoSEQ multiplex PCR; TCRdb's copy keeps in-frame clones and lacks some. The sample records under 90,000 clones, around 97% being singletons. This chain connects TRBV11-2 to TRBJ2-1; D call uncertain. The clonotype was recovered from a human donor in good health. The specimen was T cells isolated from PBMCs. The CDR3 reads CASSFQFLRNYNEQFF. CDR3 in DNA: TGTGCCAGCAGCTTTCAATTTTTGCGGAACTACAATGAGCAGTTCTTC.